The present entry profiles one TCR beta chain with its context. Its antigen is unknown. These data belong to a study of T cell responses to AZD1222 COVID-19 vaccine. Whole-study results and caveats: Clonal diversity was possibly underestimated, and the donors were mostly white British, with more females.

The CDR3 has 15 residues. Trimming took 1 base from V and 4 from J, leaving 13 bases between them. Germline assignment: CDR1 SGHVS and CDR2 FNYEAQ. Repertoires were generated with immunoSEQ multiplex PCR, while TCRdb's copy carries only in-frame clones and drops some. The table lists fewer than 150,000 clones, over 80% of them singletons, with around 7.1% in the top ten. The sample in question was peripheral blood, obtained 28 days after the second AZD1222 dose. This chain joins TRBV7-6 and TRBJ1-2, with D maybe TRBD1 (6 bases). The origin of this receptor is an adult who received the AZD1222 COVID-19 vaccine. CDR3 DNA: TGTGCCAGCAGCTTAGAACAGGGCGCTTCCTATGGCTACACCTTC. It translates to CASSLEQGASYGYTF.